The clone carrying this T cell receptor (beta chain) appeared many times. This specimen comes from a study of T cells in Graves' hyperthyroidism and ophthalmopathy. Template material for amplifying TCR beta CDR3 regions consisted of RNA transcripts. RT-PCR in the first round (using the HTBI primer set) targeted the TCR CDR3. Using its own MiXCR run on the multiplex PCR reads, TCRdb lists one record per CDR3 protein. This sample yields 370,000 or so distinct CDR3 sequences, of which 15% to 19% are seen a single time; 28% belongs to the top ten. The CDR3 contains 14 residues. V lost 5 bases to trimming and J lost 7 bases; unmatched junction nucleotides: 8. The germline CDR1 and CDR2 sequences are DFQATT and SNEGSKA (reference sequence).

The sample was blood. The chain carries TRBV20-1 and TRBJ2-1; 10 bases align to TRBD2. This clonotype was obtained from a woman aged 18-29 years with Graves' hyperthyroidism that later progressed to Graves' ophthalmopathy. This CDR3 reads CSAPRLAGANEQFF. In DNA, the CDR3 is TGCAGTGCTCCTAGGCTAGCGGGAGCAAATGAGCAGTTCTTC.